This TCR beta chain was identified during a study of shared clonotypes between healthy human individuals. Whole-study results and caveats: Of the naive CD4 clonotypes, approximately 5% were shared across a handful of donors. Rarefaction exposed incomplete sorted-subset sequencing despite large depth.

Terminally differentiated effector memory CD45RA+ cells were excluded by CCR7 positive selection of CD45RO-negative cells. With respect to this clone: Its antigen is currently unknown. Other DNA sequences in this sample translate to the same CDR3.

Data came from immunoSEQ multiplex PCR; TCRdb stores just in-frame clones and leaves some out. The table has some 2,100,000 clones, about 93% seen once. This CDR3 spans 13 amino acids. V was cut by 5 bases and J by 6 bases, with 10 bases left in between. Germline-derived CDR1 and CDR2 are MNHEY and SMNVEV (reference sequence). The sequence was collected from a man younger than 35 in good health. Some clones in this sample may be carry-over from other donors' samples. The chain uses TRBV27 and TRBJ2-2, with D perhaps matching TRBD2 (5 bases). The sequenced sample was naive CD8+ T cells from PBMCs. The CDR3 loop is CASSLGGAGELFF. In nucleotides, the CDR3 is TGTGCCAGCAGTCTCGGAGGCGCCGGGGAGCTGTTTTTT.